This entry is about one T cell receptor (beta chain). Germline V gene lookup returns CDR1 LNHDA and CDR2 SQIVND (reference sequence). The CDR3 is 15 amino acids. V was trimmed by 0 bases and J by 7 bases, leaving 13 bases between them. The source of the sample is a study of blood T cell repertoires in COVID-19. Turning to the study itself: COVID-19 samples from acute and convalescent phases originated in the United States, Italy and Spain.

The Seattle patients, enrolled during active infection, were followed longitudinally. In the authors' methods: It was from reference gene primer amplification that nucleated cell counts were estimated. Assay used: immunoSEQ multiplex PCR; TCRdb lists only in-frame clones, some missing. V and J calls and clone size are given by that table; D and trimming were obtained from the DNA. This table has some 290,000 clones, around 89% appearing once. This clonotype was sampled from a woman aged 40 to 55 with COVID-19, enrolled during active disease. V usage is TRBV19 and J usage is TRBJ1-5; TRBD1 might be the D (5 bases). The sample consisted of peripheral blood. CDR3 sequence: CASSIERGGSQPQHF. The CDR3, as DNA: TGTGCCAGTAGTATAGAAAGGGGAGGAAGCCAGCCCCAGCATTTT. Based on the CDR3 plus reference TRBV19 and TRBJ1-5, the full variable domain is DGGITQSPKYLFRKEGQNVTLSCEQNLNHDAMYWYRQDPGQGLRLIYYSQIVNDFQKGDIAEGYSVSREKKESFPLTVTSAQKNPTAFYLCASSIERGGSQPQHFGDGTRLSIL.